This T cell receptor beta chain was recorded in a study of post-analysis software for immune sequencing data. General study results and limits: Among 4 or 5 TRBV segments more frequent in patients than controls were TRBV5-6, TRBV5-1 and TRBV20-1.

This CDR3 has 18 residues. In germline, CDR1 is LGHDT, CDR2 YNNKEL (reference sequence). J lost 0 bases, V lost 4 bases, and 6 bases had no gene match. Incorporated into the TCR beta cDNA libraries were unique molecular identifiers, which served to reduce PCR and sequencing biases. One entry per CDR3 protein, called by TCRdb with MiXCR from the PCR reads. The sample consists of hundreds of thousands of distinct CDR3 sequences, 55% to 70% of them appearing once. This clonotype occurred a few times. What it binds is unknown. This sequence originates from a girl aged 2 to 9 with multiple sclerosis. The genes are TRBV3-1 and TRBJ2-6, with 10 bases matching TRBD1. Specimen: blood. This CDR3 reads CASSRPGTGASGANVLTF. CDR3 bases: TGTGCCAGCAGCCGTCCCGGGACAGGGGCCTCTGGGGCCAACGTCCTGACTTTC.